Listed below are T cell receptor beta chains from one sample, sequenced in a study of blood T cell repertoires in COVID-19. TCRdb's copy holds only in-frame clones and misses some; the assay was immunoSEQ multiplex PCR. Among approximately 240,000 clones, 65% to 90% were seen once, and the ten largest hold 4.5% to 5%. The sequencing sample was made of peripheral blood. The receptor set was obtained from a woman older than 75 with active or convalescent COVID-19. CDR3s leave out the opening cysteine and the closing phenylalanine or tryptophan. Each record gives: J gene, CDR3 length, V gene, CDR3 protein.

>TRBJ2-2|12|TRBV3-1/TRBV3-2
ASSRSGNTGELF
>TRBJ1-1|12|TRBV19
ASSLQGENTEAF
>TRBJ1-5|13|TRBV18
ASSPPGREGQPQH
>TRBJ2-1|15|TRBV4-1
ASSQEGSGRIDNEQF
>TRBJ1-1|11|TRBV2
ASSVEQVAEAF
>TRBJ2-3|13|TRBV30
AWSLAGRSTDTQY
>TRBJ2-2|12|TRBV6-4
ASTSQGGAGELF
>TRBJ2-7|11|TRBV3-1/TRBV3-2
ASSRQGVYEQY
>TRBJ2-5|12|TRBV5-1
ASSLGPEGSTQY
>TRBJ2-3|12|TRBV19
ASSIWAPGDTQY
>TRBJ2-3|14|TRBV27
ASSLRLAGRTDTQY
>TRBJ1-1|12|TRBV5-1
ASSLGQGAVGAF